Shown below are 10 T cell receptor beta chains from a single sample sequenced in a study of beta chain features in type 1 diabetes. The isolated RNA, all of it, was reverse transcribed, so expressed TCRB transcripts were what got sequenced. The repertoire was sequenced with immunoSEQ multiplex PCR; TCRdb's copy has only in-frame clones and lacks some. Of more than 250,000 clones listed, approximately 20% are singletons. Their recognized antigens are unknown. Overall study results and limits: Type 1 diabetes patients showed a moderate but significant shortening of TCRB CDR3s in all four CD4+ subsets.

The sequenced sample consisted of naive CD4+ T cells from blood. Source of these receptors: a woman aged 35 to 49 with type 1 diabetes.

The sample holds one count of this clone. This chain joins TRBV27 and TRBJ1-3, with a tentative D call TRBD1 (5 bases). The CDR3 covers 14 residues. Germline assignment: CDR1 MNHEY and CDR2 SMNVEV (reference sequence). The V end lost 6 bases, the J end lost 6 bases, and 15 bases lay between the germline ends. DNA for the CDR3: TGTGCCAGCAGCCCCGGGGGTCTAGCAAACACCATATATTTT. Its protein product is CASSPGGLANTIYF.

The CDR3 coding sequence is TGCGCCAGCAGCCAATTAGCGGGGGGGCGGGAGACCCAGTACTTC. It yields the protein CASSQLAGGRETQYF. The chain carries TRBV4-1 and TRBJ2-5, with TRBD2 identical over 11 bases. Germline CDR1 and CDR2: MGHRA and YSYEKL. The CDR3 is made up of 15 amino acids. J lost 5 bases, V lost 2 bases, and 4 bases had no gene match.

This clone has a handful of counts. Within the sample, other DNA sequences also encode this same CDR3. V is TRBV7-2 and J is TRBJ1-5; TRBD1 matches at 10 bases. V trimming: 3 bases; J trimming: 4 bases; junction bases outside the gene matches: 0. The germline V gene has CDR1 SGHTA and CDR2 FQGNSA. The CDR3 extends over 14 amino acids. The CDR3 bases are TGTGCCAGCAGCTTGGACAGGGGGAATCAGCCCCAGCATTTT. Translation gives CASSLDRGNQPQHF. Full variable domain (missing parts from reference TRBV7-2 and TRBJ1-5): GAGVSQSPSNKVTEKGKDVELRCDPISGHTALYWYRQSLGQGLEFLIYFQGNSAPDKSGLPSDRFSAERTGGSVSTLTIQRTQQEDSAVYLCASSLDRGNQPQHFGDGTRLSIL.

This clone was seen just once. This CDR3 reads CASRSSGGNEQFF. CDR3 coding DNA: TGTGCCAGTAGATCTAGCGGGGGCAATGAGCAGTTCTTC. The rearrangement uses TRBV19 and TRBJ2-1; 10 nucleotides align to TRBD2. Germline V gene data show CDR1 as LNHDA and CDR2 as SQIVND (reference sequence). The CDR3 runs to 13 residues. V lost 6 bases to trimming and J lost 6 bases; unmatched junction nucleotides: 2.

This clone appeared a few times. The rearrangement links TRBV25-1 to TRBJ2-7; D gene unclear. Per the germline V gene, CDR1 is MGHDK and CDR2 is SYGVNS. The CDR3 runs 15 residues. The V end lost 2 bases, the J end lost 3 bases, and 14 bases lay between the germline ends. CDR3: CASSEEVGLVYEQYF. The CDR3 nucleotides are TGTGCCAGCAGTGAAGAGGTCGGTTTGGTCTACGAGCAGTACTTC.

The gene calls are TRBV5-4 and TRBJ2-1; 15 nucleotides align to TRBD2. The junction had 9 bases not matched to a gene; V was cut back by 6 bases and J by 8 bases. Germline V gene lookup returns CDR1 SGHNT and CDR2 YYREEE (reference sequence). The CDR3 extends over 16 amino acids. CDR3 nucleotides: TGTGCCAGCACCGATGGACTAGCGGGAGGGTTCGATGAGCAGTTCTTC. As protein: CASTDGLAGGFDEQFF.

This clone has only a few counts. The chain joins TRBV29-1 to TRBJ2-1; 10 nucleotides match TRBD1. The V segment lost 7 bases and the J segment 1 base; nucleotides outside the gene matches: 7. This CDR3 is 15 amino acids long. In germline, CDR1 is SQVTM, CDR2 ANQGSEA. In DNA form, the CDR3 reads TGCAGCGGCGTTGGGACAGGGGAATCCTACAATGAGCAGTTCTTC. Translating it yields CSGVGTGESYNEQFF.

In this sample, this clone turned up a few times. The J gene is TRBJ2-7, the V gene TRBV18; perhaps TRBD2 as D (7 bases). The CDR3 is 15 amino acids. Trimming took 1 base from V and 2 from J, leaving 12 bases between them. In germline, CDR1 is KGHSH, CDR2 LQKENI. CDR3 bases: TGTGCCAGCTCACCACGCCAGCGGGACACCTACGAGCAGTACTTC. Translation gives CASSPRQRDTYEQYF.

This chain links TRBV7-2 with TRBJ1-3; D call uncertain. V lost 7 bases, J lost 0 bases, and 13 bases lay in between. Looked up from germline, CDR1 is SGHTA and CDR2 is FQGNSA. This CDR3 comprises 15 residues. The CDR3 protein is CASNSGVSSGNTIYF. CDR3 coding DNA: TGTGCCAGCAATTCCGGGGTCAGCTCTGGAAACACCATATATTTT.

This clone appeared a few times. This chain joins TRBV5-4 and TRBJ2-4, with D maybe TRBD2 (5 bases). The germline V gene has CDR1 SGHNT and CDR2 YYREEE (reference sequence). The V gene lost 0 bases and the J gene lost 0 bases, with 13 bases spanning the gap. The CDR3 loop spans 17 amino acids. The CDR3 nucleotides are TGTGCCAGCAGCTTGGCCGGGGTGACTCTAGCCAAAAACATTCAGTACTTC. This translates into CASSLAGVTLAKNIQYF. The full variable domain, in which reference TRBV5-4 and TRBJ2-4 provide the parts outside the CDR3, is ETGVTQSPTHLIKTRGQQVTLRCSSQSGHNTVSWYQQALGQGPQFIFQYYREEENGRGNFPPRFSGLQFPNYSSELNVNALELDDSALYLCASSLAGVTLAKNIQYFGAGTRLSVL.